This T cell receptor (beta chain) was sequenced in a study of CD8 T cells in ankylosing spondylitis. In its sample, this clonotype was seen a few times. What it binds is not known. There are 19 residues in the CDR3. Losses at the gene ends were 2 bases for V and 0 bases for J; bases not matched to a gene: 8. The V gene's germline CDR1 is SNHLY and CDR2 FYNNEI. General study results and limits: Previous work reported some of these motif variants in the synovial fluid and blood of reactive arthritis. Under 10 highly homologous variants formed a TCR beta motif that appeared characteristic of ankylosing spondylitis blood.

TCRdb re-called the 5' RACE reads with MiXCR, one entry per CDR3 protein. Here the sample spans approximately 550,000 distinct CDR3 sequences, about 12% being singletons. The sample comprised blood, either unsorted or a sorted T cell fraction (not recorded which). The chain is built from TRBV2 and TRBJ1-4; 11 positions match TRBD1. The clonotype comes from a male donor with ankylosing spondylitis. CDR3 nucleotide sequence: TGTGCCAGCAGTGAAAGGGACAGGGGGTATCTTGCAACTAATGAAAAACTGTTTTTT. As protein: CASSERDRGYLATNEKLFF. The whole variable domain, filled in from reference TRBV2 and TRBJ1-4, reads EPEVTQTPSHQVTQMGQEVILRCVPISNHLYFYWYRQILGQKVEFLVSFYNNEISEKSEIFDDQFSVERPDGSNFTLKIRSTKLEDSAMYFCASSERDRGYLATNEKLFFGSGTQLSVL.